The T cell receptor (beta chain) described here comes from a study of T cell responses to AZD1222 COVID-19 vaccine. The CDR3 has 14 residues. The germline CDR1 and CDR2 sequences are SNHLY and FYNNEI. Trimming shortened V by 5 bases and J by 2 bases, and 10 bases separated the two germline ends. Data came from immunoSEQ multiplex PCR; TCRdb stores just in-frame clones and leaves some out. Of about 50,000 clones listed, 85% are singletons. Specimen: peripheral blood, collected on day 0 of MenACWY control vaccination. The receptor comes from an adult in good health. This chain uses TRBV2 with TRBJ1-5; D call uncertain. CDR3 protein: CASSQEGGNQPQHF. The CDR3 DNA follows: TGTGCCAGCAGTCAGGAGGGAGGCAATCAGCCCCAGCATTTT.